The 27 T cell receptor beta chains below all came from one sample that was sequenced in a study of blood T cell repertoires in COVID-19. Clones were sequenced by immunoSEQ multiplex PCR, and TCRdb holds only the in-frame ones, with some missing. The table has 150,000 to 200,000 clones, more than 75% seen once. Source material: PBMCs or T cells enriched from blood (not recorded which). The receptors derive from a woman between 50 and 59 years old with acute COVID-19.

J is TRBJ2-3 and V is TRBV9; a weak D match, TRBD1 (6 bases). The CDR3 is 17 residues long. V was cut by 4 bases and J by 2 bases, with 20 bases left in between. Germline V gives CDR1 SGDLS, CDR2 YYNGEE. This CDR3 is CASSPVYGDTLTDTQYF. The CDR3 DNA follows: TGTGCCAGCAGCCCCGTATACGGGGACACCCTCACAGATACGCAGTATTTT.

The CDR3 spells CATSDLPQVENTEAFF. DNA of the CDR3: TGTGCCACCAGTGATTTGCCACAGGTAGAGAACACTGAAGCTTTCTTT. The chain has TRBV24-1 and TRBJ1-1; D may be TRBD1 (5 bases). The CDR3 has 16 amino acids. Trimming took 0 bases from V and 1 from J, leaving 11 bases between them. CDR1 and CDR2 (germline): KGHDR, SFDVKD.

V usage is TRBV27 and J usage is TRBJ2-5; D ambiguous. Trimming pared 2 bases from V and 0 bases from J, leaving 13 bases between. Per germline, CDR1 MNHEY and CDR2 SMNVEV (reference sequence). This CDR3 has 16 amino acids. CDR3 nucleotides: TGTGCCAGCAGTTTAAACATAGACAAGTACCAAGAGACCCAGTACTTC. It codes for CASSLNIDKYQETQYF.

This clone was seen a handful of times. The CDR3 nucleotides are TGTGCCAGCGGGAGATACACAGATACGCAGTATTTT. Translation: CASGRYTDTQYF. The rearrangement uses TRBV6-5 and TRBJ2-3; the D gene is possibly TRBD2 (5 bases). The germline V and J ends were trimmed by 8 bases and 2 bases, with 8 bases remaining between them. CDR1 and CDR2 from the germline V gene are MNHEY and SVGAGI. The CDR3 has 12 residues.

The chain combines TRBV6-5 with TRBJ1-3; TRBD1 matches 9 bases. The germline V gene encodes CDR1 MNHEY and CDR2 SVGAGI. The V and J ends lost 6 bases and 6 bases, in that order; junction bases with no gene match: 3. This CDR3 spans 13 amino acids. This CDR3 is CASRQGAENTIYF. The CDR3 region has the DNA TGTGCCAGCAGACAGGGGGCCGAAAACACCATATATTTT.

V and J are TRBV12-5 and TRBJ1-4; 9 positions agree with TRBD1. Germline V gene sequence: CDR1 LGHNT, CDR2 FRNRAP. The length of the CDR3 is 15 residues. The trim removed 3 bases at V and 4 bases at J, leaving 3 bases unmatched. CDR3 in amino acids: CASGLTGGVNEKLFF. CDR3 bases: TGTGCTAGTGGTTTAACAGGGGGCGTTAATGAAAAACTGTTTTTT.

The chain carries TRBV6-4 and TRBJ1-1; D is perhaps TRBD1 (5 bases). With 0 bases removed from V and 2 bases from J, the gap between germline ends came to 10 bases. The CDR3 has 15 residues. The germline V gene encodes CDR1 MRHNA and CDR2 SNTAGT. The CDR3: CASSDSGGSNTEAFF. Here the CDR3 DNA reads TGTGCCAGCAGTGACTCCGGGGGATCTAACACTGAAGCTTTCTTT.

This clone was counted once. V gene TRBV19 combines with J gene TRBJ1-3; D gene uncertain. CDR1 and CDR2 (germline): LNHDA, SQIVND (reference sequence). This CDR3 contains 15 residues. V was shortened by 5 bases and J by 1 base, with 12 bases between the two germline ends. CDR3 nucleotides: TGTGCCAGTAGTTCCGGGAGAGGGTCTGGAAACACCATATATTTT. Protein product: CASSSGRGSGNTIYF.

This rearrangement joins TRBV9 to TRBJ1-2, with D hard to call. The length of the CDR3 is 15 residues. Trimming removed 0 bases at V and 1 base at J, with 10 bases between. The V gene's germline CDR1 is SGDLS and CDR2 YYNGEE. The CDR3: CASSVGDFGNYGYTF. CDR3 DNA sequence: TGTGCCAGCAGCGTAGGAGATTTCGGTAACTATGGCTACACCTTC.

J is TRBJ1-4 and V is TRBV7-9; 7 bases match TRBD1. V gave up 4 bases and J gave up 0 bases; unmatched junction bases: 5. This CDR3 contains 16 residues. Germline loops: CDR1 SEHNR, CDR2 FQNEAQ (reference sequence). Written as DNA, the CDR3 is TGTGCCAGCAGCTCGGGACAGCCCTCAACTAATGAAAAACTGTTTTTT. Its protein is CASSSGQPSTNEKLFF.

This sequence joins TRBV18 and TRBJ2-5; 10 nucleotides match TRBD1. This CDR3 contains 15 residues. The germline V gene has CDR1 KGHSH and CDR2 LQKENI. With 8 bases clipped from V and 5 bases from J, the junction kept 11 bases outside the gene matches. CDR3 loop: CASPGGQGRRETQYF. The CDR3 DNA reads as TGTGCCAGCCCGGGGGGACAGGGGCGAAGGGAGACCCAGTACTTC.

This clone was observed once. V gene TRBV19 combines with J gene TRBJ1-2, with D possibly matching TRBD1 (6 bases). Per the germline V gene, CDR1 is LNHDA and CDR2 is SQIVND (reference sequence). The CDR3 loop spans 15 amino acids. The germline V and J ends were trimmed by 3 bases and 4 bases, with 15 bases remaining between them. The CDR3 coding sequence is TGTGCCAGTAGTATTGAGGTGGGGGCCATCTATGGCTACACCTTC. Translated: CASSIEVGAIYGYTF.

The J gene is TRBJ2-1, the V gene TRBV5-5; TRBD1 agrees at 11 bases. J gave up 5 bases and V 4 bases, and 14 bases lay outside the gene matches. This CDR3 has 18 amino acids. Germline V gene sequence: CDR1 SGHKS, CDR2 YYEKEE (reference sequence). CDR3 sequence reads: CASSAGQGVLNMNNEQFF. The CDR3 DNA sequence: TGTGCCAGCAGCGCGGGACAGGGGGTTCTCAACATGAACAATGAGCAGTTCTTC.

This clone showed up just a few times. The rearrangement joins TRBV15 to TRBJ2-7; no clear D. In germline, CDR1 is LNHNV, CDR2 YYDKDF (reference sequence). V lost 5 bases, J lost 4 bases, and 15 bases lay in between. There are 14 residues in the CDR3. As DNA, the CDR3 is TGTGCCACCAGCTTAGAAGGAGTAGAGTACGAGCAGTACGTC. As protein: CATSLEGVEYEQYV.

The chain carries TRBV7-8 and TRBJ2-2; D call uncertain. This CDR3 has 17 residues. The V and J ends lost 1 base and 2 bases respectively, with 14 bases between them. Germline V CDR1 and CDR2: SGHVS, FQNEAQ. CDR3 loop: CASSLVSGGLNTGELFF. The CDR3 nucleotides read TGTGCCAGCAGCTTAGTGTCCGGCGGTCTTAACACCGGGGAGCTGTTTTTT.

The chain recombines TRBV11-1 with TRBJ1-1; tentative D call: TRBD1 (6 bases). The CDR3 totals 14 residues. V dropped 3 bases and J dropped 6 bases, with 14 bases sitting between them. Germline V lookup: CDR1 SGHAT, CDR2 FQDESV (reference sequence). CDR3 bases: TGTGCCAGCAGCTTTGGACAGCTTGGGGCTGAAGCTTTCTTT. Protein product: CASSFGQLGAEAFF.

The chain employs TRBV7-2 and TRBJ2-3, with a weak D call TRBD2 (6 bases). The CDR3 sequence is 15 residues long. Between the trimmed V and J ends, which lost 6 bases and 3 bases, there was a span of 16 bases. Germline V gene sequence: CDR1 SGHTA, CDR2 FQGNSA. CDR3: CASSSGGVRTDTQYF. CDR3 sequence (DNA): TGTGCCAGCAGTTCCGGAGGGGTAAGGACAGATACGCAGTATTTT. The complete variable domain, with remaining parts taken from reference TRBV7-2 and TRBJ2-3, reads GAGVSQSPSNKVTEKGKDVELRCDPISGHTALYWYRQSLGQGLEFLIYFQGNSAPDKSGLPSDRFSAERTGGSVSTLTIQRTQQEDSAVYLCASSSGGVRTDTQYFGPGTRLTVL.

CDR3 nucleotides: TGTGCCAGCAGCCAAGACGGACGGCACGAGGGCTATGGCTACACCTTC. This encodes CASSQDGRHEGYGYTF. The chain employs TRBV4-2 and TRBJ1-2; D is unresolved. V was shortened by 0 bases and J by 4 bases, with 15 bases between the two germline ends. There are 16 residues in the CDR3. The germline V gene has CDR1 LGHNA and CDR2 YNFKEQ.

The V and J genes are TRBV24-1 and TRBJ2-5; 7 positions match TRBD1. Trimming removed 9 bases from V and 5 bases from J; junction bases left unmatched: 5. CDR3 size: 12 residues. CDR1 and CDR2 from the germline V gene are KGHDR and SFDVKD. Here the CDR3 reads CATGRQGETQYF. The CDR3 region has the DNA TGTGCCACCGGGCGACAGGGCGAGACCCAGTACTTC.

This chain links TRBV3-1 (or the pseudogene TRBV3-2) with TRBJ1-4, with 10 bases lining up with TRBD1. Germline V gene lookup returns CDR1 LGHDT and CDR2 YNNKEL (reference sequence). Trimming removed 3 bases from V and 11 bases from J; junction bases left unmatched: 9. This CDR3 has 15 residues. The chain's CDR3 is CASSQPGQGKDKLFF. DNA of the CDR3: TGTGCCAGCAGCCAGCCGGGACAGGGGAAGGATAAACTGTTTTTT.

The chain employs TRBV6-5 and TRBJ2-1; the D gene is possibly TRBD1 (5 bases). The germline gives CDR1 MNHEY, CDR2 SVGAGI. This CDR3 comprises 14 residues. V was shortened by 6 bases and J by 4 bases, with 13 bases between the two germline ends. The CDR3 DNA follows: TGTGCCAGCAGAGGACACACTGCTTACAATGAGCAGTTCTTC. Protein sequence: CASRGHTAYNEQFF.

This rearrangement joins TRBV6-2 or TRBV6-3 to TRBJ1-1; 7 bases are shared with TRBD1. The CDR3 consists of 15 residues. Germline V CDR1 and CDR2: MNHEY, SVGEGT. V shed 6 bases, J shed 1 base, and the junction held 8 bases outside the gene matches. The CDR3 loop reads CASSLGSGGNTEAFF. CDR3 coding DNA: TGTGCCAGCAGCCTAGGGTCAGGGGGGAACACTGAAGCTTTCTTT.

J is TRBJ2-3 and V is TRBV7-2; 11 bases line up with TRBD2. The V and J ends lost 5 bases and 4 bases, in that order; junction bases with no gene match: 2. Germline V gene lookup returns CDR1 SGHTA and CDR2 FQGNSA. The CDR3 spans 14 residues. The CDR3 protein is CASSRTSGPDTQYF. In DNA form, the CDR3 reads TGTGCCAGCAGCCGGACTAGCGGGCCAGATACGCAGTATTTT.

The chain joins TRBV11-1 to TRBJ1-5; D gene ambiguous. The CDR3 extends over 15 amino acids. Trimming pared 4 bases from V and 5 bases from J, leaving 15 bases between. Germline CDR1 is SGHAT and CDR2 is FQDESV (reference sequence). CDR3 DNA: TGTGCCAGCAGCTCCCCTCGGGGTGGCGATCAGCCCCAGCATTTT. Translated: CASSSPRGGDQPQHF.

This clone appeared a few times. Other DNA sequences in this specimen translate into the identical CDR3. The V gene is TRBV28, the J gene TRBJ1-2, with 7 bases aligning to TRBD1. Germline CDR1 MDHEN, CDR2 SYDVKM. The V gene end was trimmed by 5 bases and the J gene end by 4 bases; junction bases not matched to a gene: 4. There are 13 residues in the CDR3. The CDR3 coding sequence is TGTGCCAGCAGTCTTCGGGACAGCTATGGCTACACCTTC. The encoded protein is CASSLRDSYGYTF.

The V call is TRBV5-5, the J call TRBJ1-6; 7 bases fit TRBD1. J lost 8 bases, V lost 0 bases, and 8 bases had no gene match. The CDR3 sequence is 16 residues long. Germline V gives CDR1 SGHKS, CDR2 YYEKEE (reference sequence). CDR3 DNA: TGTGCCAGCAGCTTGGAAGTAGGGGGCTCTTATTCACCCCTCCACTTT. This sequence encodes CASSLEVGGSYSPLHF.

J is TRBJ1-2 and V is TRBV27; 12 nucleotides align to TRBD1. The germline CDR1 and CDR2 sequences are MNHEY and SMNVEV (reference sequence). With V trimmed by 2 bases and J by 8 bases, 6 bases remained unmatched. CDR3 length equals 15 residues. Here the CDR3 DNA reads TGTGCCAGCAGTTTACTGGGACAGGGGGCTCGGGGCTACACCTTC. Its protein is CASSLLGQGARGYTF.